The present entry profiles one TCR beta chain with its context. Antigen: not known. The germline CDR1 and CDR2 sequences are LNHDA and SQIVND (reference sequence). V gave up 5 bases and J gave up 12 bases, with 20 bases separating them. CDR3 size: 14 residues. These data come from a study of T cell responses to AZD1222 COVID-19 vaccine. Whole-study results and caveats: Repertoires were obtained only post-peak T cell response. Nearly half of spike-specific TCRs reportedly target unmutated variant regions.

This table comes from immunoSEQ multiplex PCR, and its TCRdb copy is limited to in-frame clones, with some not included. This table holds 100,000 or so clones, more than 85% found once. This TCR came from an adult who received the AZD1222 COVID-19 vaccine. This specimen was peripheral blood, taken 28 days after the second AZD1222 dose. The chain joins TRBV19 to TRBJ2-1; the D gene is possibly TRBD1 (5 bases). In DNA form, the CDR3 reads TGTGCCAGTAGTGACAGTACCCCTGTTATCGGGCAGTTCTTC. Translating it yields CASSDSTPVIGQFF.